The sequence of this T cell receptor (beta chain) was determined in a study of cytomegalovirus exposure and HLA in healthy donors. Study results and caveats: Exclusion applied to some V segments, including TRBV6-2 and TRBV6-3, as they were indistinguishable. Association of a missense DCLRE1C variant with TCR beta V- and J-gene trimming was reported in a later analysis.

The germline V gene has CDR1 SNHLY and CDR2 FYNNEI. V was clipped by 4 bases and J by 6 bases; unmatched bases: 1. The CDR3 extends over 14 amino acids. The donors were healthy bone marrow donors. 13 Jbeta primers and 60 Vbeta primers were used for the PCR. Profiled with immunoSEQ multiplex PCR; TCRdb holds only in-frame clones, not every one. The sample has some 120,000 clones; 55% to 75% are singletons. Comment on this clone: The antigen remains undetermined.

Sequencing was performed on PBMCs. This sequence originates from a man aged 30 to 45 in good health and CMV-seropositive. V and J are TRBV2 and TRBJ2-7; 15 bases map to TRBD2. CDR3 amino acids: CASSGGLAGGEQYF. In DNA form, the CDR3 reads TGTGCCAGCAGTGGGGGACTAGCGGGAGGCGAGCAGTACTTC.